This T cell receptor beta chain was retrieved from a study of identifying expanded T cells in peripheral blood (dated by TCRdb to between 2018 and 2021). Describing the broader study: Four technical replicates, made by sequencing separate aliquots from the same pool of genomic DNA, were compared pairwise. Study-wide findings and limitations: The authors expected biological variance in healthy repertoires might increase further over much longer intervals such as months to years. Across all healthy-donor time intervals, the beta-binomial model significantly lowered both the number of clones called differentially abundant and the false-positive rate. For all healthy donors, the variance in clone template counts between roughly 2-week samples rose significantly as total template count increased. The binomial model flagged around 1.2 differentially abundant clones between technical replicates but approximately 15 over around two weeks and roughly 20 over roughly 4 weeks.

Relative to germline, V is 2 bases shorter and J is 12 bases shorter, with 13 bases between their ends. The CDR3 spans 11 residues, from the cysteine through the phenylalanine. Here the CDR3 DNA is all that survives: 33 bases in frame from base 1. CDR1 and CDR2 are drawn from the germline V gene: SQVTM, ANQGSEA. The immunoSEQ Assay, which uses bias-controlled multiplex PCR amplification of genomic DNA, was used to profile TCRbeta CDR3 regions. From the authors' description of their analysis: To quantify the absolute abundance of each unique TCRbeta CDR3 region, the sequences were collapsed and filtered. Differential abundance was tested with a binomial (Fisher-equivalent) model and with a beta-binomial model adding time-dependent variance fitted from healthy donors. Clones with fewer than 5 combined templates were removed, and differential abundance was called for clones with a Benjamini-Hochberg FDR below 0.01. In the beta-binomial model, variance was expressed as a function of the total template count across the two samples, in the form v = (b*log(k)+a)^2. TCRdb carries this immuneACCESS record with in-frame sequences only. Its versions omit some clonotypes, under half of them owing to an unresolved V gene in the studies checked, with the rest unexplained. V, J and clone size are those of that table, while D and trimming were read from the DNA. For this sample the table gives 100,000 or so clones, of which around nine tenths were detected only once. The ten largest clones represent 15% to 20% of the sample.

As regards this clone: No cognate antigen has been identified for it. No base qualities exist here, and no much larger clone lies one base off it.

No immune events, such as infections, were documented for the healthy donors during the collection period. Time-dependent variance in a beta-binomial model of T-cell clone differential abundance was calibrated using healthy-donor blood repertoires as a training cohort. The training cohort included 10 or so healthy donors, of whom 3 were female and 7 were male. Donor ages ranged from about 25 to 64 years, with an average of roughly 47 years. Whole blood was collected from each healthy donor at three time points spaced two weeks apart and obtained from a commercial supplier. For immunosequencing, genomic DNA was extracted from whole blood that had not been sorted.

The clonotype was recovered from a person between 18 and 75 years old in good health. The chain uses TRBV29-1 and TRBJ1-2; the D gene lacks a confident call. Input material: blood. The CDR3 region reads CSVEPGTGDTF. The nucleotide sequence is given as TGCAGCGTTGAACCGGGCACCGGCGACACCTTC. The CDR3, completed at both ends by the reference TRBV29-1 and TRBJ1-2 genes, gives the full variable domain SAVISQKPSRDICQRGTSLTIQCQVDSQVTMMFWYRQQPGQSLTLIATANQGSEATYESGFVIDKFPISRPNLTFSTLTVSNMSPEDSSIYLCSVEPGTGDTFGSGTRLTVV.